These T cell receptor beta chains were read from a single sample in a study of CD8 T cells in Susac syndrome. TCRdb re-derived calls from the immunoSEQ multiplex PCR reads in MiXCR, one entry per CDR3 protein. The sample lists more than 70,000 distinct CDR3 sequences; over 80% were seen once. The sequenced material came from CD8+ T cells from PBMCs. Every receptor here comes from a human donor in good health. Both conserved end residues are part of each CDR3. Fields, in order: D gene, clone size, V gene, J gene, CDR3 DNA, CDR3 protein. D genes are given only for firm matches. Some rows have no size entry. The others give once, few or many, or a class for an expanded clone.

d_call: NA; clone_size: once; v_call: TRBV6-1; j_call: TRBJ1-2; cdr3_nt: TGTGCCAGCAGTCCAAACCAGGGAGGAGATGGCTACACCTTC; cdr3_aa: CASSPNQGGDGYTF
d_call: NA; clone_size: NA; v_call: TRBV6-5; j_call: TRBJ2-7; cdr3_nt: TGTGCCAGCAGTTACGTCGGGGCAGGGAGCTCCTACGAGCAGTACTTC; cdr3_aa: CASSYVGAGSSYEQYF
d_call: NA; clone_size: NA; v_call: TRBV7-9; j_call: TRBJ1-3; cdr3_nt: TGTGCCAGCAGCCCTCCGTGGGCTGGAAACACCATATATTTT; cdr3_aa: CASSPPWAGNTIYF
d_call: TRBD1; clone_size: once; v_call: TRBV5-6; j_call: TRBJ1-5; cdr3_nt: TGTGCCAGCAGCTTGGACAGGGGGGAAGGTCAGCCCCAGCATTTT; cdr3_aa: CASSLDRGEGQPQHF
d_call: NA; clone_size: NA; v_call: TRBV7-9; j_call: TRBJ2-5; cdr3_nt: TGTGCCAGCAGCCCGACTTGGGACATAGGGGAGACCCAGTACTTC; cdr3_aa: CASSPTWDIGETQYF
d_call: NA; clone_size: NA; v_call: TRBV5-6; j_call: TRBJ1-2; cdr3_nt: TGTGCCAGCAGCTTGGGAGTTTATGGCTACACCTTC; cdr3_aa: CASSLGVYGYTF
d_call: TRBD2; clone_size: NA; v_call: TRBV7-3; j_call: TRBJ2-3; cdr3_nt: TGTGCCAGCAGCGGCCACGGGGGGACAGATACGCAGTATTTT; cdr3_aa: CASSGHGGTDTQYF
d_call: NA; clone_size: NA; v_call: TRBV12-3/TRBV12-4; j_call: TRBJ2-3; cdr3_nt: TGTGCCAGCGGAGCAGATACGCAGTATTTT; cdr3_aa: CASGADTQYF
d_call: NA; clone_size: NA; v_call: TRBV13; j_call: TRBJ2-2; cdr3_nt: TGTGCCAGCAGCTTAACACTTGAGGGCGGGGAGCTGTTTTTT; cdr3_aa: CASSLTLEGGELFF
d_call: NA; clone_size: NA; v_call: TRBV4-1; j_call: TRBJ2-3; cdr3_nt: TGCGCCAGCAGCCAGGTGGGCCAGGGAGATACGCAGTATTTT; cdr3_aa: CASSQVGQGDTQYF
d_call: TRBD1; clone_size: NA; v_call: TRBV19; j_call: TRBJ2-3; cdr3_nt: TGTGCCAGTAGTGTGTCCGGGACAGGGGCAGATACGCAGTATTTT; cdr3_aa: CASSVSGTGADTQYF
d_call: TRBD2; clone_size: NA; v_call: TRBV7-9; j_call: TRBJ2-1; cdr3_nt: TGTGCCAGCAAAGGGGCTAGCGGATACAATGAGCAGTTCTTC; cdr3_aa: CASKGASGYNEQFF
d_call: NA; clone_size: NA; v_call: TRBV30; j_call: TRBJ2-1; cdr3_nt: TGTGCCTGGAGTGTACTGGGGGGATCCTACAATGAGCAGTTCTTC; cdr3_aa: CAWSVLGGSYNEQFF
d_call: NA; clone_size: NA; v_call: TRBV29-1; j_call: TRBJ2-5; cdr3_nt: TGCAGCGTTGGAGAGTCAGCGCAGACCCAGTACTTC; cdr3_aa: CSVGESAQTQYF
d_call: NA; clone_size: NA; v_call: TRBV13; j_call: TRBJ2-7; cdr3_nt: TGTGCCAGCAGCTTGGGTCGGCAGGAGAGGATTAACGAGCAGTACTTC; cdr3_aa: CASSLGRQERINEQYF
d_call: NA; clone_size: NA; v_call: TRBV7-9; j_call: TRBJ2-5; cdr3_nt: TGTGCCAGCAGCTCCCCACTGATCCAAGAGACCCAGTACTTC; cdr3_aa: CASSSPLIQETQYF
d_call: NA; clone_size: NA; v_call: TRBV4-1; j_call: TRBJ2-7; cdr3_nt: TGCGCCAGCAGCCCAAACCAGGGGATCTCCTACGAGCAGTACTTC; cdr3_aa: CASSPNQGISYEQYF
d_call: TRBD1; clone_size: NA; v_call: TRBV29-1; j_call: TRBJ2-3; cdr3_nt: TGCAGCGTTGATGGGACAGGGGTAATCACAGATACGCAGTATTTT; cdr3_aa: CSVDGTGVITDTQYF
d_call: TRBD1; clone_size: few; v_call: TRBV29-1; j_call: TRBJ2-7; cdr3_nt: TGCAGCGGGGGGACAGGGTTGGGGGACGAGCAGTACTTC; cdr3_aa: CSGGTGLGDEQYF
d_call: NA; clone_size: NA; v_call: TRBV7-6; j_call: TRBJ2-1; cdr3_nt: TGTGCCAGCAGCTTAGCAGGGGGGCCCTTAAACAATGAGCAGTTCTTC; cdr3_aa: CASSLAGGPLNNEQFF
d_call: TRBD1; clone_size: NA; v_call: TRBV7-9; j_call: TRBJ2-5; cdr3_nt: TGTGCCAGCAGCCCGCTATTACCCCGGACAGGGCGGTTAAGGGAGACCCAGTACTTC; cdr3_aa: CASSPLLPRTGRLRETQYF
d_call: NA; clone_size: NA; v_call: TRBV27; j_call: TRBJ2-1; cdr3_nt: TGTGCCAGCAGTATTCGGGGACGGTATTACAATGAGCAGTTCTTC; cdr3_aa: CASSIRGRYYNEQFF
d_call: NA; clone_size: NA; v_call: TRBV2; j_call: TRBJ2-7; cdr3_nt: TGTGCCGGCCTACCGACAGCCCACTCCTACGAGCAGTACTTC; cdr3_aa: CAGLPTAHSYEQYF
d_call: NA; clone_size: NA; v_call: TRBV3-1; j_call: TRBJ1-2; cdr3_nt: TGTGCCAGCAGCCATAGACTGGGACCGGCTACCTTCTATGGCTACACCTTC; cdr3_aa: CASSHRLGPATFYGYTF
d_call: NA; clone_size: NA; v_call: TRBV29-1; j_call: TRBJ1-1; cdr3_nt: TGCAGCGTAAGACAGCAGAACACTGAAGCTTTCTTT; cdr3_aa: CSVRQQNTEAFF
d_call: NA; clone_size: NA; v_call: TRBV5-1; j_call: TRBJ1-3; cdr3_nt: TGCGCCAGCAGCGGCGGGGACGGACTCTCTGGAAACACCATATATTTT; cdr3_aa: CASSGGDGLSGNTIYF
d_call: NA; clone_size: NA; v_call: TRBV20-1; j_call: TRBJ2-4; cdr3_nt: TGCAGTGCTAGAGATCTGGGTGTCGGCAAAAACATTCAGTACTTC; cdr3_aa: CSARDLGVGKNIQYF
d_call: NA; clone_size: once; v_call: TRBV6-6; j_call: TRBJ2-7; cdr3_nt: TGTGCCAGCAGTTCGGGATTCTTGGGCTCCTACGAGCAGTACTTC; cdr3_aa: CASSSGFLGSYEQYF
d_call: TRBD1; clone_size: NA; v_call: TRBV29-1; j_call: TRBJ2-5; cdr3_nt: TGCAGCGTTTTCACAGGGGAAGAAGAGACCCAGTACTTC; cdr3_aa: CSVFTGEEETQYF
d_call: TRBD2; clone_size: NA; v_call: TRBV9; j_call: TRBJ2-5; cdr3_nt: TGTGCCAGCAGCTTGACTAGCGGGGGGGCCGTCGAGACCCAGTACTTC; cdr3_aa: CASSLTSGGAVETQYF
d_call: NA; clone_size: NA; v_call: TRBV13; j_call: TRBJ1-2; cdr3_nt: TGTGCCAGCAGCTTAGGCCTGGGGACCCCTAACTATGGCTACACCTTC; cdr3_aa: CASSLGLGTPNYGYTF
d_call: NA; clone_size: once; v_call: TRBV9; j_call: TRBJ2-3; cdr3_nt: TGTGCCAGCAGCGTAGGGGCGAGGGGCACAGATACGCAGTATTTT; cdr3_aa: CASSVGARGTDTQYF
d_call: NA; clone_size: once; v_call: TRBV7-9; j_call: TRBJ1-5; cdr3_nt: TGTGCCAGCAGCCCGACAGGAGACAATCAGCCCCAGCATTTT; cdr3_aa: CASSPTGDNQPQHF
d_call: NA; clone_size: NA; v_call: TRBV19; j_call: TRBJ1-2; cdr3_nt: TGTGCCAGTAGTTTACAGGGTGGGAACTATGGCTACACCTTC; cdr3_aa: CASSLQGGNYGYTF
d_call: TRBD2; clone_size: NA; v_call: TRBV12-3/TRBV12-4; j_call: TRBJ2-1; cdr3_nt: TGTGCCAGCAGTCTCGGACTAGCGGGGCCTTCCTACAATGAGCAGTTCTTC; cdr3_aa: CASSLGLAGPSYNEQFF
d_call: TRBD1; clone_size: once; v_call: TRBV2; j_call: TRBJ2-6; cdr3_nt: TGTGCCAGCAGGCCAGGGGGCGGTTTCTCTGGGGCCAACGTCCTGACTTTC; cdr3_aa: CASRPGGGFSGANVLTF
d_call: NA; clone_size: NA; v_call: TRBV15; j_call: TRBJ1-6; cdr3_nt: TGTGCCACCAGCGGACTAAATTCACCCCTCCACTTT; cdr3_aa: CATSGLNSPLHF
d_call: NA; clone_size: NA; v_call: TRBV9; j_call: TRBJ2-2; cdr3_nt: TGTGCCAGCAGCCCAGACGGAACGAACACCGGGGAGCTGTTTTTT; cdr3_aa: CASSPDGTNTGELFF
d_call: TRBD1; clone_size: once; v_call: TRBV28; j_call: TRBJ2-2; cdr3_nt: TGTGCCAGCAGCTTCCAGGGGGCGGTCACCGGGGAGCTGTTTTTT; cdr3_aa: CASSFQGAVTGELFF
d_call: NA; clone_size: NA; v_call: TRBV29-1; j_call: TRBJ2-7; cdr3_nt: TGCAGCGCCCTAAAGAGCTCCTACGAGCAGTACTTC; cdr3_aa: CSALKSSYEQYF
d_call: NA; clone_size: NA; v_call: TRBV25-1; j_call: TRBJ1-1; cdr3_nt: TGTGCCAGCAGTGAATCCCTCGGGACGAACACTGAAGCTTTCTTT; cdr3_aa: CASSESLGTNTEAFF
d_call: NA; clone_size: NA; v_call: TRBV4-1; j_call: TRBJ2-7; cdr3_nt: TGCGCCAGCAGCCAAGAGGAGGGGGCGACCTACGAGCAGTACTTC; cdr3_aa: CASSQEEGATYEQYF
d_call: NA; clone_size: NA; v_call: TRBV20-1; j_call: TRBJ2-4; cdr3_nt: TGCAGTGCTCCTTACTTTCAGATTCAGTACTTC; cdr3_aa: CSAPYFQIQYF
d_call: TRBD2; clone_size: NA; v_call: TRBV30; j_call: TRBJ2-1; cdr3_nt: TGTGCCTGGAGTTCCCTAGCGGGGGGGTTCGATGAGCAGTTCTTC; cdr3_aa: CAWSSLAGGFDEQFF
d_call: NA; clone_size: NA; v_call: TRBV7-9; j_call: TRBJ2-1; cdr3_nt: TGTGCCAGCAGCCGGACTGGAATAAACCTCAATGAGCAGTTCTTC; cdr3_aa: CASSRTGINLNEQFF
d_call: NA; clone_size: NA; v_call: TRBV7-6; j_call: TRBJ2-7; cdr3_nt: TGTGCCAGCAGCTTATCACCCGAAAGTAGTGAGGAGCAGTACTTC; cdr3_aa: CASSLSPESSEEQYF
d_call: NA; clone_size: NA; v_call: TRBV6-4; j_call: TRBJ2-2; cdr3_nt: TGTGCCAGCAGTGACTCGGGTGACACCGGGGAGCTGTTTTTT; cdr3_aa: CASSDSGDTGELFF